Each of the 21 T cell receptor beta chains below was sequenced from the same sample in a study of blood T cell repertoires in COVID-19. The repertoire was sequenced with immunoSEQ multiplex PCR; TCRdb's copy has only in-frame clones and lacks some. The sample records tens of thousands of clones, around four fifths being singletons. Source material: peripheral blood. These receptors were collected from a man in his 70s with acute or convalescent COVID-19.

CDR3 region: CASNSAGRTDTQYF. The CDR3 region has the DNA TGTGCCAGCAATTCAGCGGGGCGCACAGATACGCAGTATTTT. The chain links TRBV9 to TRBJ2-3, with TRBD2 matching over 7 bases. The germline V gene encodes CDR1 SGDLS and CDR2 YYNGEE. The CDR3 has 14 residues. Trimming removed 6 bases from V and 1 base from J; junction bases left unmatched: 5.

This clone showed up just a few times. The chain recombines TRBV27 with TRBJ2-3; 9 bases align to TRBD2. In germline, CDR1 is MNHEY, CDR2 SMNVEV (reference sequence). V shed 1 base, J shed 3 bases, and the junction held 20 bases outside the gene matches. The CDR3 totals 21 residues. The CDR3 reads CASSLLGSGGASGTKTDTQYF. CDR3 DNA sequence: TGTGCCAGCAGTTTATTGGGTTCGGGGGGGGCTAGCGGGACCAAAACAGATACGCAGTATTTT.

The genes are TRBV2 and TRBJ1-4; maybe TRBD1 (6 bases). This CDR3 region has 11 residues. Trimming removed 8 bases from V and 7 bases from J, with 8 bases in between. CDR1 and CDR2 from the germline V gene are SNHLY and FYNNEI. The CDR3 is CASGGGEKLFF. As DNA, the CDR3 is TGTGCCAGCGGGGGCGGTGAAAAACTGTTTTTT.

The chain links TRBV19 to TRBJ2-5; no reliable D call. V lost 2 bases to trimming and J lost 5 bases, with 9 bases between them. Germline V gives CDR1 LNHDA, CDR2 SQIVND (reference sequence). There are 13 residues in the CDR3. The CDR3 DNA reads as TGTGCCAGTAGTATACGGCCCAGGGAGACCCAGTACTTC. Translating it yields CASSIRPRETQYF.

V usage is TRBV19 and J usage is TRBJ1-2; 12 nucleotides agree with TRBD1. The V gene end was trimmed by 7 bases and the J gene end by 4 bases; junction bases not matched to a gene: 10. CDR3 length: 16 residues. Per germline, CDR1 LNHDA and CDR2 SQIVND (reference sequence). The CDR3 DNA reads as TGTGCCAGTACGACCGGGACAGGGGGCCCGGTCTATGGCTACACCTTC. It codes for CASTTGTGGPVYGYTF.

Written as DNA, the CDR3 is TGTGCCAGCAGCCAAGAAGGCAGGGGCCTTTCCGAGCAGTACTTC. This translates into CASSQEGRGLSEQYF. The chain uses TRBV3-1 (or the pseudogene TRBV3-2) and TRBJ2-7, with a weak D call TRBD1 (6 bases). V was shortened by 0 bases and J by 6 bases, with 15 bases between the two germline ends. Per germline, CDR1 LGHDT and CDR2 YNNKEL (reference sequence). This CDR3 is built from 15 residues.

The chain combines TRBV11-3 with TRBJ2-3; 9 positions match TRBD1. Germline CDR1 reads SGHNT; CDR2 reads YENEEA. This CDR3 contains 15 residues. The ends lost 4 bases at V and 3 bases at J; junction bases unmatched: 5. The CDR3 loop is CASSSGTGKTDTQYF. The CDR3 coding sequence is TGTGCCAGCAGCTCCGGGACAGGGAAGACAGATACGCAGTATTTT.

The V and J genes are TRBV19 and TRBJ2-7, with 7 bases that match TRBD2. V was pared by 8 bases and J by 3 bases, with 7 bases of the junction left unmatched. The germline V gene has CDR1 LNHDA and CDR2 SQIVND (reference sequence). The CDR3 has 13 residues. DNA for the CDR3: TGTGCCAGTCGCGGGACTAACAACTACGAGCAGTACTTC. It specifies CASRGTNNYEQYF.

The chain has TRBV28 and TRBJ2-5; no firm D call. V lost 5 bases and J lost 5, with 15 bases in between. CDR3 length: 14 amino acids. CDR1 is MDHEN and CDR2 is SYDVKM in the germline V gene. DNA for the CDR3: TGTGCCAGCAGTCCGCTTGGGCAGGCGGAGACCCAGTACTTC. As protein: CASSPLGQAETQYF.

The chain has TRBV11-2 and TRBJ2-1; 10 nucleotides match TRBD1. Germline loops: CDR1 SGHAT, CDR2 FQNNGV. The CDR3 spans 15 residues. V trimming: 4 bases; J trimming: 2 bases; junction bases outside the gene matches: 2. The CDR3 DNA reads as TGTGCCAGCAGCTCTGGGACAGGGGCCTACAATGAGCAGTTCTTC. Protein product: CASSSGTGAYNEQFF.

This chain links TRBV5-5 with TRBJ2-5; 10 bases map to TRBD2. Per germline, CDR1 SGHKS and CDR2 YYEKEE (reference sequence). Trimming cost V 4 bases and J 0 bases; bases outside gene matches: 3. CDR3 length: 15 residues. CDR3 in amino acids: CASSRGLADQETQYF. CDR3 DNA sequence: TGTGCCAGCAGCCGCGGACTAGCGGACCAAGAGACCCAGTACTTC.

This clone has just one count. The chain is built from TRBV29-1 and TRBJ1-5; D possibly corresponds to TRBD1 (5 bases). Germline CDR1 is SQVTM and CDR2 is ANQGSEA. The CDR3 length is 13 residues. Trimming shortened V by 4 bases and J by 6 bases, and 13 bases separated the two germline ends. CDR3 nucleotide sequence: TGCAGCGTTGGTTCAGGGTTTACTCAGCCCCAGCATTTT. As protein: CSVGSGFTQPQHF.

The genes are TRBV27 and TRBJ1-2; D gene unclear. Trimming took off 1 base at V and 8 bases at J, with 17 bases between the two ends. Germline V gene data show CDR1 as MNHEY and CDR2 as SMNVEV (reference sequence). The CDR3 is 15 residues long. CDR3 region: CASSLFSGQFGGYTF. The CDR3 bases are TGTGCCAGCAGTTTATTCTCAGGCCAATTCGGAGGCTACACCTTC.

The V and J genes are TRBV19 and TRBJ1-5, with D perhaps TRBD1 (6 bases). Germline-derived CDR1 and CDR2 are LNHDA and SQIVND (reference sequence). V gave up 2 bases and J gave up 1 base, with 12 bases separating them. The CDR3 extends over 16 amino acids. The DNA for the CDR3 is TGTGCCAGTAGTATAAGAGGCAGGGGCAGCAATCAGCCCCAGCATTTT. It encodes CASSIRGRGSNQPQHF.

The chain joins TRBV7-8 to TRBJ1-5, with D tentatively TRBD1 (5 bases). The germline gives CDR1 SGHVS, CDR2 FQNEAQ. The CDR3 has 14 residues. Trimming pared 5 bases from V and 7 bases from J, leaving 15 bases between. The CDR3 sequence: CASSRTPGSQPQHF. As DNA, the CDR3 is TGTGCCAGCAGCCGCACGCCAGGGTCCCAGCCCCAGCATTTT.

This clone has ten or more counts. The chain uses TRBV28 and TRBJ1-5, with 8 bases fitting TRBD1. The CDR3 runs 14 residues. Trimming removed 6 bases from V and 3 bases from J; junction bases left unmatched: 4. Germline CDR1 MDHEN, CDR2 SYDVKM. CDR3 sequence reads: CASRQTGANQPQHF. The CDR3 DNA sequence: TGTGCCAGCAGGCAGACAGGGGCCAATCAGCCCCAGCATTTT. The whole variable domain, filled in from reference TRBV28 and TRBJ1-5, reads DVKVTQSSRYLVKRTGEKVFLECVQDMDHENMFWYRQDPGLGLRLIYFSYDVKMKEKGDIPEGYSVSREKKERFSLILESASTNQTSMYLCASRQTGANQPQHFGDGTRLSIL.

The rearrangement joins TRBV3-1 (or the pseudogene TRBV3-2) to TRBJ2-5, with 7 bases aligning to TRBD2. V dropped 0 bases and J dropped 5; count of bases not matched to a gene: 9. The length of the CDR3 is 16 residues. Germline CDR1 reads LGHDT; CDR2 reads YNNKEL (reference sequence). CDR3 nucleotides: TGTGCCAGCAGCCAAGACCGGGGGAGGGCCTCGGAGACCCAGTACTTC. Translating it yields CASSQDRGRASETQYF.

The chain links TRBV19 to TRBJ2-2; 8 positions agree with TRBD2. Germline CDR1 and CDR2: LNHDA and SQIVND (reference sequence). The CDR3 extends over 15 amino acids. Trimming took 6 bases from V and 1 from J; bases not matched to a gene: 4. CDR3 bases: TGTGCCAGTAGATACCGGGGGGGGAACACCGGGGAGCTGTTTTTT. Its protein product is CASRYRGGNTGELFF.

In this sample, this clone turned up once. The V call is TRBV12-3 or TRBV12-4, the J call TRBJ1-5; 8 positions agree with TRBD1. The junction had 6 bases not matched to a gene; V was cut back by 7 bases and J by 10 bases. This CDR3 comprises 12 residues. CDR3 region: CASTLGQVPQHF. The CDR3 DNA reads as TGTGCCAGCACCTTGGGACAGGTCCCCCAGCATTTT.

The chain links TRBV10-3 to TRBJ2-3; D may be TRBD2 (5 bases). CDR1 and CDR2 from the germline V gene are ENHRY and SYGVKD. This CDR3 contains 14 residues. V was shortened by 4 bases and J by 6 bases, with 14 bases between the two germline ends. In DNA form, the CDR3 reads TGTGCCATCAGTGTGCGGGCCCTCGGGGATACGCAGTATTTT. Its translation is CAISVRALGDTQYF.

The J gene is TRBJ2-7, the V gene TRBV19; 8 nucleotides agree with TRBD2. V shed 10 bases and J 2 bases; nucleotides not matched to a gene: 13. Germline assignment: CDR1 LNHDA and CDR2 SQIVND (reference sequence). CDR3 size: 15 residues. The CDR3 protein is CATTISIAGTYEQYF. The CDR3 nucleotides read TGTGCCACCACGATATCGATAGCGGGAACCTACGAGCAGTACTTC. The full variable domain, in which reference TRBV19 and TRBJ2-7 provide the parts outside the CDR3, is DGGITQSPKYLFRKEGQNVTLSCEQNLNHDAMYWYRQDPGQGLRLIYYSQIVNDFQKGDIAEGYSVSREKKESFPLTVTSAQKNPTAFYLCATTISIAGTYEQYFGPGTRLTVT.